The 8 T cell receptor beta chains presented below share a single source sample, sequenced in a study of CD8 T cells in Susac syndrome. RNA amounts of about 0.5 to 1 ug underwent reverse transcription with random hexamers. TCRdb used MiXCR to reprocess the immunoSEQ multiplex PCR reads, holding one entry per CDR3 protein. The sample contains around 130,000 distinct CDR3 sequences, 96% of which appear only once. Input material: CD4+ T cells from PBMCs. The receptors stem from a human donor with Susac syndrome.

The chain links TRBV3-1 to TRBJ1-2; 7 bases are shared with TRBD1. The CDR3 is made up of 15 amino acids. Germline V gives CDR1 LGHDT, CDR2 YNNKEL (reference sequence). V dropped 5 bases and J dropped 6; count of bases not matched to a gene: 12. CDR3 protein: CASSTPRGRGDGYTF. The CDR3 DNA reads TGTGCCAGCAGCACTCCCAGGGGGAGGGGCGATGGCTACACCTTC.

The chain employs TRBV20-1 and TRBJ2-5; a weak D match, TRBD1 (7 bases). The germline V gene has CDR1 DFQATT and CDR2 SNEGSKA (reference sequence). V dropped 5 bases and J dropped 5 bases, with 12 bases sitting between them. This CDR3 has 12 residues. This CDR3 reads CSAPQGRETQYF. The CDR3 DNA sequence: TGCAGTGCTCCACAGGGGAGGGAGACCCAGTACTTC.

The chain joins TRBV2 to TRBJ1-1, with unresolved D. V lost 2 bases to trimming and J lost 1 base, with 11 bases between them. The germline gives CDR1 SNHLY, CDR2 FYNNEI. This CDR3 is built from 15 residues. The CDR3 DNA follows: TGTGCCAGCAGTGAAAGACGGGTAGGGAACACTGAAGCTTTCTTT. This encodes CASSERRVGNTEAFF.

This clonotype was counted a single time. The chain has TRBV6-1 and TRBJ1-1; D call uncertain. Germline assignment: CDR1 MNHNS and CDR2 SASEGT. Trimming stripped 8 bases from V and 1 base from J, with 8 bases between. The CDR3 runs 12 residues. The CDR3 sequence: CASLWRNTEAFF. CDR3 sequence (DNA): TGTGCCAGCCTTTGGAGGAACACTGAAGCTTTCTTT.

The rearrangement joins TRBV4-1 to TRBJ2-2, with 7 bases aligning to TRBD2. Looked up from germline, CDR1 is MGHRA and CDR2 is YSYEKL. The V segment lost 3 bases and the J segment 1 base; nucleotides outside the gene matches: 8. The CDR3 covers 17 residues. CDR3 region: CASSHLSGKKNTGELFF. The CDR3, as DNA: TGCGCCAGCAGCCACCTAAGCGGGAAAAAGAACACCGGGGAGCTGTTTTTT.

The genes are TRBV28 and TRBJ2-1; TRBD2 is a possible D gene (5 bases). Germline assignment: CDR1 MDHEN and CDR2 SYDVKM. V shed 2 bases and J shed 8 bases, with 7 bases lying between them. The CDR3 contains 12 residues. The CDR3 is CASSLARDEQFF. CDR3 DNA sequence: TGTGCCAGCAGTTTAGCGAGGGATGAGCAGTTCTTC.

The J gene is TRBJ1-1, the V gene TRBV19; 7 positions match TRBD1. The CDR3 is 12 amino acids. Per germline, CDR1 LNHDA and CDR2 SQIVND (reference sequence). The ends lost 6 bases at V and 8 bases at J; junction bases unmatched: 6. CDR3 DNA: TGTGCCAGTAGGCTCAGGGGGGTGGAAGCTTTCTTT. Its translation: CASRLRGVEAFF.

The chain joins TRBV12-3 or TRBV12-4 to TRBJ2-5; 9 positions agree with TRBD2. This CDR3 region has 15 residues. The ends lost 3 bases at V and 13 bases at J; junction bases unmatched: 15. The CDR3 sequence: CASSFAGGGPPRSYF. The DNA for the CDR3 is TGTGCCAGCAGTTTTGCGGGAGGGGGGCCACCGAGATCGTACTTC.